These T cell receptor beta chains were read from a single sample in a study of blood T cell repertoires in COVID-19. Sequencing used immunoSEQ multiplex PCR; TCRdb keeps in-frame clones, though not all of them. The sample has some 280,000 clones, around four fifths seen once; the top ten hold 4.1%. What was sequenced was peripheral blood. Every receptor here comes from a woman aged 45-60 years with active or convalescent COVID-19. The CDR3 runs from the conserved cysteine through the conserved F or W. Where a row states a size, it is once, few, many or the class of an expanded clone; other rows omit it.

>-|TRBV7-2|TRBJ2-7
CASSLLTRTYEQYF
>-|TRBV10-3|TRBJ2-2
CAIRARLATGELFF
>-|TRBV24-1|TRBJ2-5
CATSTPVGGVETQYF
>-|TRBV6-4|TRBJ1-2
CASSGRAGYTF
>once|TRBV5-6|TRBJ1-2
CASSLTGGEANYGYTF
>-|TRBV11-2|TRBJ1-5
CASSLTGGTGGNQPQHF
>-|TRBV5-1|TRBJ1-1
CASSLATLRNTEAFF
>-|TRBV12-3/TRBV12-4|TRBJ2-3
CASSTLTDTQYF
>-|TRBV19|TRBJ2-1
CASSGGPHNEQFF
>-|TRBV10-3|TRBJ2-2
CAISESLGSQTGELFF
>-|TRBV5-4|TRBJ2-7
CASSLDPGGEQYF
>-|TRBV5-1|TRBJ1-1
CASSWTGGNSEAFF
>-|TRBV10-3|TRBJ2-2
CAISEGLAGYTGELFF
>-|TRBV30|TRBJ2-5
CAWSRDRGRLETQYF
>once|TRBV15|TRBJ2-7
CATSRDRGTIYEQYF
>-|TRBV28|TRBJ1-2
CASNVDRVYGYTF
>-|TRBV29-1|TRBJ1-2
CSVEGGPEPANYGYTF
>-|TRBV29-1|TRBJ1-1
CSAQYAGTANTEAFF
>-|TRBV28|TRBJ1-6
CASSLRDRGDSPLHF
>many|TRBV4-2|TRBJ1-2
CASSQDGRSNYGYTF
>-|TRBV7-8|TRBJ2-7
CASSFSRLSSYEQYF
>-|TRBV6-5|TRBJ2-2
CASTRRDTGELFF
>once|TRBV18|TRBJ1-4
CASSRTQGQNEKLFF
>-|TRBV28|TRBJ2-3
CASSLWAGATDTQYF
>-|TRBV2|TRBJ1-3
CASSDSLGSTIYF
>-|TRBV30|TRBJ1-1
CAWSTGPWGGAFF
>-|TRBV28|TRBJ1-6
CASSLYPVGGSSYNSPLHF
>-|TRBV14|TRBJ2-3
CASSQRTSGIKDTQYF
>once|TRBV7-6|TRBJ2-3
CASGQSSGRDTDTQYF
>-|TRBV6-5|TRBJ2-7
CASRLAGLSYEQYF
>-|TRBV25-1|TRBJ2-1
CASKGGGGWDNEQFF
>-|TRBV28|TRBJ1-2
CASRSLGQLNGYTF
>-|TRBV19|TRBJ1-5
CASKTVNQPQHF
>-|TRBV7-6|TRBJ1-1
CASSRVASMNTEAFF
>-|TRBV29-1|TRBJ2-7
CSVGGTGPYEQYF
>-|TRBV6-5|TRBJ1-2
CASMTGTSLYGYTF
>-|TRBV4-1|TRBJ2-7
CASSKLAGDRSYEQYF
>-|TRBV29-1|TRBJ1-1
CSVRRQNTEAFF
>-|TRBV6-6|TRBJ2-7
CASSPTTRQFSEQYF
>-|TRBV7-2|TRBJ2-7
CASSFPGGKSSYEQYF
>few|TRBV14|TRBJ2-2
CASSQTASGRYTGELFF
>-|TRBV3-1/TRBV3-2|TRBJ1-2
CASSQEWARPGGYTF
>-|TRBV28|TRBJ1-5
CASSFRTGDQPQHF
>once|TRBV9|TRBJ1-2
CASSGTGDPTYGYTF
>-|TRBV28|TRBJ2-7
CASSLRGGGSEQYF
>-|TRBV7-2|TRBJ1-4
CASSVSGGFDEKLFF
>-|TRBV5-8|TRBJ1-5
CASSFWDRDQPQHF
>-|TRBV6-2/TRBV6-3|TRBJ1-5
CASSYAGRNQPQHF
>-|TRBV13|TRBJ2-1
CASSLLEGLADLNEQFF
>-|TRBV6-4|TRBJ1-1
CASSEGLGGNTEAFF
>-|TRBV5-4|TRBJ2-5
CASSFGTSGETQYF
>-|TRBV5-4|TRBJ2-1
CASGLHNEQFF
>-|TRBV7-6|TRBJ2-1
CASSVSSGREVNEQFF
>few|TRBV5-1|TRBJ2-3
CASSPLAGGLSADTQYF
>-|TRBV19|TRBJ1-1
CASSPQGRPNAEAFF
>few|TRBV11-2|TRBJ2-7
CASSSRLAGGQGEYF
>-|TRBV2|TRBJ2-7
CASTFRGGGPGEQYF
>once|TRBV28|TRBJ1-6
CASSTTGTGDNSPLHF
>-|TRBV29-1|TRBJ2-7
CSVFLGVAYEQYF
>-|TRBV30|TRBJ2-2
CAWGPPGTVPGELFF